This TCR beta chain appears in the sequencing data of a study of cytomegalovirus exposure and HLA in healthy donors. Study details: Unique TCR beta sequences numbering some 120 million came from around 180 million T cells in an earlier analysis. Broader study findings: Most TCR sequences were uncommon, yet certain public TCRs appeared in many donors.

V was clipped by 2 bases and J by 7 bases, with 8 bases between them. Germline V gene lookup returns CDR1 WNHNN and CDR2 SYGVQD (reference sequence). This CDR3 has 13 amino acids. Worth noting for this clone: The antigen is unknown.

PCR involved 60 Vbeta and 13 Jbeta primers. The repertoire was sequenced with immunoSEQ multiplex PCR; TCRdb's copy has only in-frame clones and lacks some. The table lists 150,000 to 200,000 clones, roughly 83% of them singletons. Material: PBMCs. V is TRBV10-1 and J is TRBJ2-2; the D is unclear. The TCR sequence derives from a boy aged 5-17 years in good health and CMV-seronegative. In DNA form, the CDR3 reads TGCGCCAGCAGTGAGGCTGCGTACGGGGAGCTGTTTTTT. Its protein is CASSEAAYGELFF.